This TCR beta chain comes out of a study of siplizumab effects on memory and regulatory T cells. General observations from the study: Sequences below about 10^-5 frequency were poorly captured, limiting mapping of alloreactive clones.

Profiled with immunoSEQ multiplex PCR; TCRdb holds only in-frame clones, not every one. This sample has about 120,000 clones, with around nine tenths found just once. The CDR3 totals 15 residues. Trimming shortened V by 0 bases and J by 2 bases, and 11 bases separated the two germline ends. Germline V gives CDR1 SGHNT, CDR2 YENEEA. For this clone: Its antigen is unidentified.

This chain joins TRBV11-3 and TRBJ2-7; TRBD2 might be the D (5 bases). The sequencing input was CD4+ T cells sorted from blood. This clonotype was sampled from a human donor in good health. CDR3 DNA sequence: TGTGCCAGCAGCTTAGAATCGGGAAGCGCCTACGAGCAGTACTTC. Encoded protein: CASSLESGSAYEQYF. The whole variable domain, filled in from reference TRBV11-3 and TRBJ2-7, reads EAGVVQSPRYKIIEKKQPVAFWCNPISGHNTLYWYLQNLGQGPELLIRYENEEAVDDSQLPKDRFSAERLKGVDSTLKIQPAELGDSAVYLCASSLESGSAYEQYFGPGTRLTVT.